The 20 T cell receptor beta chains below were found in one sample sequenced in a study of OX40 agonist ivuxolimab in advanced cancers. The library was made by the immunoSEQ multiplex PCR assay. Imported from immuneACCESS, the table was reduced by TCRdb to in-frame sequences with V and J called. These copies leave out some clones; in studies compared against another copy, an unresolved V gene accounts for under half, and the cause of the remainder is not known. The sample includes 25,000 to 30,000 clones, with about 80% observed a single time. The ten largest account for 11% of the sample. The source material was CD4+ or CD8+ T cells sorted from blood, sampled in a trial of the OX40 agonist ivuxolimab. These receptors were taken from an adult with an advanced solid tumor such as melanoma, head and neck, liver or kidney cancer.

V is TRBV6-6 and J is TRBJ1-1, with D unclear. The CDR3 extends over 16 amino acids. V was cut by 3 bases and J by 0 bases, with 14 bases left in between. Germline CDR1 MNHNY, CDR2 SVGAGI (reference sequence). CDR3 sequence (DNA): TGTGCCAGCAGTTATCCCCAAGACGCGCTGAACACTGAAGCTTTCTTT. As protein: CASSYPQDALNTEAFF.

This chain connects TRBV7-2 to TRBJ2-1, with a possible D match to TRBD1 (6 bases). Trimming left V 4 bases short and J 9 bases short, with 16 bases between. Germline CDR1 is SGHTA and CDR2 is FQGNSA. The CDR3 totals 14 residues. This CDR3 is CASSWYRVSGEQFF. The CDR3 DNA is TGTGCCAGCAGCTGGTACAGGGTCTCGGGTGAGCAGTTCTTC.

The chain uses TRBV9 and TRBJ2-2; D gene ambiguous. CDR3 size: 12 residues. CDR1 and CDR2 from the germline V gene are SGDLS and YYNGEE. V was pared by 1 base and J by 7 bases, with 5 bases between. CDR3 sequence: CASSVLGGELFF. The DNA for the CDR3 is TGTGCCAGCAGCGTACTAGGCGGGGAGCTGTTTTTT.

The rearrangement joins TRBV4-3 to TRBJ2-2; TRBD2 aligns across 8 bases. The CDR3 contains 14 residues. The germline V gene encodes CDR1 LGHNA and CDR2 YSLEER. Trimming removed 4 bases from V and 6 bases from J; junction bases left unmatched: 4. CDR3 amino acids: CASSPLADSGELFF. Written as DNA, the CDR3 is TGCGCCAGCAGCCCACTAGCGGATTCCGGGGAGCTGTTTTTT.

The chain uses TRBV18 and TRBJ1-4, with D possibly TRBD1 on 6 matching bases. Germline V lookup: CDR1 KGHSH, CDR2 LQKENI. The CDR3 is made up of 16 amino acids. Trimming took 5 bases from V and 4 from J, leaving 17 bases between them. The CDR3 reads CASSSQWTEINEKLFF. The CDR3 DNA follows: TGTGCCAGCTCATCCCAATGGACAGAAATTAATGAAAAACTGTTTTTT. Looking up the rest from reference TRBV18 and TRBJ1-4 gives the full variable domain: NAGVMQNPRHLVRRRGQEARLRCSPMKGHSHVYWYRQLPEEGLKFMVYLQKENIIDESGMPKERFSAEFPKEGPSILRIQQVVRGDSAAYFCASSSQWTEINEKLFFGSGTQLSVL.

The chain couples TRBV6-5 to TRBJ2-7; no firm D call. Trimming took 6 bases from V and 3 from J, leaving 15 bases between them. This CDR3 region has 14 residues. Germline CDR1 and CDR2: MNHEY and SVGAGI. The CDR3 nucleotides read TGTGCCAGCAGCCCCTTAAAACCGATCTACGAGCAGTACTTC. It codes for CASSPLKPIYEQYF.

This rearrangement joins TRBV2 to TRBJ2-5, with TRBD2 matching 11 bases. V lost 4 bases to trimming and J lost 0 bases; unmatched junction nucleotides: 1. The CDR3 sequence is 15 residues long. Germline CDR1 SNHLY, CDR2 FYNNEI. The CDR3 DNA sequence: TGTGCCAGCAGTGGACTAGCGGGGAACCAAGAGACCCAGTACTTC. It translates to CASSGLAGNQETQYF. Drawing the rest from reference TRBV2 and TRBJ2-5, the complete variable domain is EPEVTQTPSHQVTQMGQEVILRCVPISNHLYFYWYRQILGQKVEFLVSFYNNEISEKSEIFDDQFSVERPDGSNFTLKIRSTKLEDSAMYFCASSGLAGNQETQYFGPGTRLLVL.

This chain joins TRBV4-1 and TRBJ2-7; 8 bases map to TRBD2. The germline CDR1 and CDR2 sequences are MGHRA and YSYEKL. The CDR3 has 18 amino acids. Trimming cost V 1 base and J 0 bases; bases outside gene matches: 11. CDR3 loop: CASSQVYPTSGYSYEQYF. The CDR3, as DNA: TGCGCCAGCAGCCAAGTTTACCCTACTAGCGGTTACTCCTACGAGCAGTACTTC.

This chain links TRBV20-1 with TRBJ2-1; D remains unclear. V lost 7 bases and J lost 6, with 10 bases in between. The germline V gene encodes CDR1 DFQATT and CDR2 SNEGSKA (reference sequence). The CDR3 length is 11 residues. CDR3: CSVPRVNEQFF. Written as DNA, the CDR3 is TGCAGTGTCCCCCGTGTCAATGAGCAGTTCTTC.

This clone was counted only a few times. V gene TRBV6-5 combines with J gene TRBJ2-3, with D uncertain. This CDR3 has 14 residues. Germline CDR1 is MNHEY and CDR2 is SVGAGI. Trimming removed 5 bases from V and 1 base from J, with 10 bases in between. CDR3: CASSHTSGTDTQYF. The CDR3 DNA follows: TGTGCCAGCAGTCATACTTCGGGCACAGATACGCAGTATTTT.

This chain uses TRBV12-5 with TRBJ1-2; D is unclear. This CDR3 is 15 amino acids long. Germline lookup yields CDR1 LGHNT and CDR2 FRNRAP. V was pared by 9 bases and J by 0 bases, with 17 bases between. CDR3 residues: CASKDESTSNYGYTF. The CDR3 nucleotides are TGTGCTAGCAAGGACGAGTCGACCTCTAACTATGGCTACACCTTC.

The rearrangement joins TRBV27 to TRBJ2-2; D not certain. V lost 4 bases to trimming and J lost 1 base, with 10 bases between them. Germline V lookup: CDR1 MNHEY, CDR2 SMNVEV (reference sequence). This CDR3 comprises 15 residues. CDR3 protein: CASSWGLGNTGELFF. The CDR3, as DNA: TGTGCCAGCAGTTGGGGTCTCGGGAACACCGGGGAGCTGTTTTTT.

The chain employs TRBV2 and TRBJ2-7; D is ambiguous. Looked up from germline, CDR1 is SNHLY and CDR2 is FYNNEI. The CDR3 extends over 14 amino acids. Trimming cost V 4 bases and J 0 bases, with 10 bases left between them. CDR3 in amino acids: CASSAPMSSYEQYF. Written as DNA, the CDR3 is TGTGCCAGCAGTGCCCCGATGAGCTCCTACGAGCAGTACTTC.

The rearrangement uses TRBV6-5 and TRBJ2-7; the match to TRBD1 covers 10 bases. In germline, CDR1 is MNHEY, CDR2 SVGAGI. The CDR3 is 14 residues long. The V segment lost 7 bases and the J segment 3 bases; nucleotides outside the gene matches: 6. CDR3 bases: TGTGCCAGCAATGGAGGGACAGGGGACTACGAGCAGTACTTC. It codes for CASNGGTGDYEQYF.

As concerns this clone: The junction differs from germline at one of its ends, possibly a read error. The chain couples TRBV5-4 to TRBJ1-1, with D unclear. Per the germline V gene, CDR1 is SGHNT and CDR2 is YYREEE (reference sequence). The CDR3 contains 18 residues. As DNA, the CDR3 is TGCGCCAGCAGCCAAGATCCGGGGAAAACGGTTATGAACACTGAAGCTTTCTTT. It encodes CASSQDPGKTVMNTEAFF. The full variable domain, rest sourced from reference TRBV5-4 and TRBJ1-1, is ETGVTQSPTHLIKTRGQQVTLRCSSQSGHNTVSWYQQALGQGPQFIFQYYREEENGRGNFPPRFSGLQFPNYSSELNVNALELDDSALYLCASSQDPGKTVMNTEAFFGQGTRLTVV.

CDR3 amino acids: CASSSSPGETQYF. Here the CDR3 DNA reads TGTGCCAGCAGCTCTTCTCCAGGGGAGACCCAGTACTTC. The chain carries TRBV7-7 and TRBJ2-5; weak D call: TRBD1 (5 bases). Looked up from germline, CDR1 is SSHAT and CDR2 is FNYEAQ (reference sequence). The CDR3 totals 13 residues. Trimming stripped 4 bases from V and 5 bases from J, with 11 bases between.

This clone showed up just a few times. The chain links TRBV7-8 to TRBJ2-7; 10 bases fit TRBD2. Germline assignment: CDR1 SGHVS and CDR2 FQNEAQ. The CDR3 runs 17 residues. The trim removed 1 base at V and 3 bases at J, leaving 9 bases unmatched. The CDR3 protein is CASSLVSASGGRYEQYF. The CDR3 DNA reads as TGTGCCAGCAGCTTAGTATCGGCTAGCGGGGGCCGCTACGAGCAGTACTTC.

The chain couples TRBV2 to TRBJ1-1; D is unresolved. V was pared by 4 bases and J by 7 bases, with 7 bases between. CDR1 and CDR2 from the germline V gene are SNHLY and FYNNEI. The CDR3 totals 11 residues. CDR3 sequence: CASSGVSEAFF. CDR3 nucleotides: TGTGCCAGCAGTGGGGTCAGTGAAGCTTTCTTT.

The CDR3 region has the DNA TGTGCCAGCAGCTCGGGACAGGCTTCGCCAACTAATGAAAAACTGTTTTTT. This gives the protein CASSSGQASPTNEKLFF. V and J are TRBV7-3 and TRBJ1-4, with 8 bases aligning to TRBD1. The CDR3 extends over 17 amino acids. Trimming cost V 4 bases and J 0 bases; bases outside gene matches: 7. Germline CDR1 SGHTA, CDR2 FQGTGA.

The chain is built from TRBV4-3 and TRBJ2-5; TRBD1 aligns across 12 bases. The CDR3 length is 15 residues. Germline assignment: CDR1 LGHNA and CDR2 YSLEER. V was pared by 4 bases and J by 5 bases, with 5 bases of the junction left unmatched. This CDR3 reads CASSLWDRGPETQYF. The CDR3 DNA reads as TGCGCCAGCAGCCTTTGGGACAGGGGGCCGGAGACCCAGTACTTC.